One and the same sample provided the 17 T cell receptor beta chains below, sequenced in a study of T cell responses to AZD1222 COVID-19 vaccine. Profiled with immunoSEQ multiplex PCR; TCRdb holds only in-frame clones, not every one. The sample yields 150,000 to 200,000 clones, around 86% seen once. The sequencing used peripheral blood, collected on day 0 of MenACWY control vaccination. The receptor source for this set is an adult in good health.

The V call is TRBV27, the J call TRBJ1-5; D ambiguous. Trimming left V 3 bases short and J 5 bases short, with 5 bases between. The CDR3 is 12 amino acids. CDR1 and CDR2 from the germline V gene are MNHEY and SMNVEV (reference sequence). As DNA, the CDR3 is TGTGCCAGCAGTTTCACGGATCAGCCCCAGCATTTT. Translated, it gives CASSFTDQPQHF.

The chain recombines TRBV6-1 with TRBJ2-5; 11 bases align to TRBD1. Trimming took 4 bases from V and 2 from J; bases not matched to a gene: 9. The CDR3 sequence is 17 residues long. The germline V gene encodes CDR1 MNHNS and CDR2 SASEGT. CDR3 in DNA: TGTGCCAGCAGTGTCACCGGGACAGGGGGGTATCAAGAGACCCAGTACTTC. It translates to CASSVTGTGGYQETQYF.

The CDR3 is CASITLGGGTEAFF. The CDR3, as DNA: TGTGCCAGCATCACCCTCGGGGGGGGTACTGAAGCTTTCTTT. V and J are TRBV6-5 and TRBJ1-1, with D tentatively TRBD1 (5 bases). From germline, CDR1 is MNHEY and CDR2 SVGAGI. The CDR3 totals 14 residues. V lost 7 bases to trimming and J lost 5 bases, with 17 bases between them.

J is TRBJ2-6 and V is TRBV5-8; 11 bases agree with TRBD1. CDR1 is SGHTS, CDR2 YDEGEE, per germline. V was clipped by 2 bases and J by 1 base; unmatched bases: 11. The CDR3 covers 20 residues. The chain's CDR3 is CASSFLWTGGGYSGANVLTF. In DNA, the CDR3 is TGTGCCAGCAGCTTCTTGTGGACAGGGGGCGGTTATTCTGGGGCCAACGTCCTGACTTTC. Supplemented by reference TRBV5-8 and TRBJ2-6, the full variable domain reads EAGVTQSPTHLIKTRGQQATLRCSPISGHTSVYWYQQALGLGLQFLLWYDEGEERNRGNFPPRFSGRQFPNYSSELNVNALELEDSALYLCASSFLWTGGGYSGANVLTFGAGSRLTVL.

J is TRBJ1-1 and V is TRBV9, with D maybe TRBD1 (6 bases). V was cut by 1 base and J by 2 bases, with 15 bases left in between. Per the germline V gene, CDR1 is SGDLS and CDR2 is YYNGEE. This CDR3 has 16 residues. For the CDR3, the DNA is TGTGCCAGCAGCGTATCCGCAGGGGCTACAAACACTGAAGCTTTCTTT. It yields the protein CASSVSAGATNTEAFF.

The V call is TRBV5-3, the J call TRBJ1-1; D uncertain. TRBV5-3 is labeled an ORF, and its function is uncertain. V lost 0 bases and J 2 bases, leaving 5 bases between the germline ends. CDR3 length: 13 residues. The CDR3 loop reads CARSLDKNTEAFF. CDR3 in DNA: TGTGCCAGAAGCTTGGACAAAAACACTGAAGCTTTCTTT.

About this clone itself: The sample has other DNA sequences that encode this CDR3 too. The J gene is TRBJ1-1, the V gene TRBV6-5; possibly TRBD1 for D (5 bases). The CDR3 totals 12 residues. CDR1 and CDR2 from the germline V gene are MNHEY and SVGAGI. Between the trimmed V and J ends, which lost 6 bases and 4 bases, there was a span of 9 bases. CDR3 DNA sequence: TGTGCCAGCAGCCCGGGGGGCACTGAAGCTTTCTTT. Its protein is CASSPGGTEAFF.

This clone was seen once. This chain connects TRBV7-2 to TRBJ2-7; TRBD2 might be the D (6 bases). Germline CDR1 and CDR2: SGHTA and FQGNSA. The V end was cut by 2 bases, the J end by 3 bases, with 11 bases between. This CDR3 is built from 14 residues. CDR3 residues: CASSLPLGSYEQYF. In nucleotides, the CDR3 is TGTGCCAGCAGCTTACCGCTCGGGAGCTACGAGCAGTACTTC.

V and J are TRBV27 and TRBJ1-2; D not resolved. This CDR3 contains 11 residues. Germline assignment: CDR1 MNHEY and CDR2 SMNVEV (reference sequence). V dropped 4 bases and J dropped 8 bases, with 8 bases sitting between them. The CDR3 nucleotides are TGTGCCAGCAGTTCCCAGGTAGGCTACACCTTC. The encoded protein is CASSSQVGYTF.

This chain joins TRBV7-2 and TRBJ1-6; unclear D gene. In germline, CDR1 is SGHTA, CDR2 FQGNSA. The CDR3 has 12 residues. The V end lost 2 bases, the J end lost 13 bases, and 9 bases lay between the germline ends. CDR3 in DNA: TGTGCCAGCAGCTTAACGAACACCCCCCTCCACTTT. It codes for CASSLTNTPLHF. The full variable domain, rest sourced from reference TRBV7-2 and TRBJ1-6, is GAGVSQSPSNKVTEKGKDVELRCDPISGHTALYWYRQSLGQGLEFLIYFQGNSAPDKSGLPSDRFSAERTGGSVSTLTIQRTQQEDSAVYLCASSLTNTPLHFGNGTRLTVT.

This chain connects TRBV20-1 to TRBJ1-1, with D unclear. Trimming shortened V by 1 base and J by 8 bases, and 8 bases separated the two germline ends. The length of the CDR3 is 11 residues. The germline V gene encodes CDR1 DFQATT and CDR2 SNEGSKA (reference sequence). The DNA for the CDR3 is TGCAGTGCTAGAGGCGGCTACGAAGCTTTCTTT. Amino acids: CSARGGYEAFF.

This clone was counted only a few times. The chain has TRBV7-2 and TRBJ1-4; D is unresolved. The germline gives CDR1 SGHTA, CDR2 FQGNSA. The CDR3 consists of 16 residues. Trimming pared 1 base from V and 8 bases from J, leaving 17 bases between. The CDR3 nucleotides are TGTGCCAGCAGCTTAGAAGGACGGGTAGTTGAGGAAAAACTGTTTTTT. This encodes CASSLEGRVVEEKLFF.

V is TRBV3-1 (or the pseudogene TRBV3-2) and J is TRBJ2-3, with a possible D match to TRBD1 (6 bases). V lost 3 bases, J lost 4 bases, and 14 bases lay in between. There are 15 residues in the CDR3. The germline CDR1 and CDR2 sequences are LGHDT and YNNKEL (reference sequence). The CDR3 loop is CASSHGWTDADTQYF. The CDR3 region has the DNA TGTGCCAGCAGCCATGGCTGGACAGATGCAGATACGCAGTATTTT.

CDR3 amino acids: CASSQVGQGWGYTF. The DNA of the CDR3 is TGTGCCAGCAGCCAAGTAGGACAGGGATGGGGCTACACCTTC. This chain connects TRBV14 to TRBJ1-2; 8 nucleotides align to TRBD1. After removal of 1 base from V and 8 bases from J, the junction contained 6 bases not matched to a gene. Germline CDR1 SGHDN, CDR2 FVKESK. This CDR3 has 14 amino acids.

The gene calls are TRBV6-1 and TRBJ2-6; D unresolved. The CDR3 is 14 amino acids. V was pared by 2 bases and J by 0 bases, with 2 bases between. CDR1 and CDR2 (germline): MNHNS, SASEGT. This CDR3 is CASSENSGANVLTF. CDR3 nucleotides: TGTGCCAGCAGTGAAAACTCTGGGGCCAACGTCCTGACTTTC.

This chain connects TRBV5-1 to TRBJ2-7; D possibly corresponds to TRBD2 (5 bases). V was trimmed by 4 bases and J by 2 bases, leaving 10 bases between them. Germline values: CDR1 SGHRS, CDR2 YFSETQ. The CDR3 length is 13 residues. The CDR3 DNA reads as TGCGCCAGCAGCGTCCTCGGGACCTACGAGCAGTACTTC. This codes for CASSVLGTYEQYF.

This clone was detected only once. CDR3 sequence: CASSDCKTVFSDEQYF. The CDR3 DNA is TGTGCCAGCAGTGACTGTAAAACGGTCTTTTCGGACGAGCAGTACTTC. The chain recombines TRBV6-4 with TRBJ2-7; no definite D call. The CDR3 consists of 16 residues. Trimming stripped 1 base from V and 5 bases from J, with 18 bases between. CDR1 and CDR2 (germline): MRHNA, SNTAGT.